The present T cell receptor (beta chain) was sequenced within a study of shared clonotypes between healthy human individuals. General study results and limits: Among the subsets, naive ones generally showed larger estimated richness than memory ones. Blood was the sole source, and tissue repertoires probably differ.

This clone was observed a few times. Its target is not known. Sequencing was performed with immunoSEQ multiplex PCR; in TCRdb, only in-frame clones are kept and a portion is missing. Of about 960,000 clones listed, over 60% are singletons. Germline loops: CDR1 SGHRS, CDR2 YFSETQ. J was trimmed by 0 bases and V by 4 bases; bases with no gene match: 9. This CDR3 region has 16 residues. This sequence was found in a man aged 18 to 30 in good health. Sequences were obtained from memory CD4+ T cells sorted from blood. Described subset: CD45RA-negative fraction. The rearrangement joins TRBV5-1 to TRBJ2-7; 8 bases match TRBD2. CDR3: CASSPQLAGSSYEQYF. CDR3 bases: TGCGCCAGCAGCCCCCAGTTAGCGGGAAGCTCCTACGAGCAGTACTTC.